This TCR beta chain was identified during a study of T cell responses to AZD1222 COVID-19 vaccine. Study at large: Second-dose timings of about 4 or about 12 weeks were pooled. Overall study results and limits: White British donors predominated, females outnumbered males, and clonal diversity was possibly underestimated. AZD1222 recipients seropositive at baseline numbered only 5 to 7. No day 14 peak samples; only post-peak repertoires were characterized.

Of note for this clone: Its target is unknown.

Sequenced by immunoSEQ multiplex PCR; TCRdb stores in-frame clones only, minus some. The table records about 93,000 clones, 88% of them present only once. Trimming stripped 7 bases from V and 12 bases from J, with 16 bases between. This CDR3 has 12 amino acids. Germline values: CDR1 LGHNT, CDR2 FRNRAP. The receptor was isolated from an adult in good health. The chain links TRBV12-5 to TRBJ2-1; D unresolved. The source was peripheral blood, collected on day 0 of AZD1222 vaccination. This chain's CDR3 is CASASTGPLQFF. The CDR3 DNA reads as TGTGCTAGTGCCTCTACTGGGCCCCTGCAGTTCTTC.